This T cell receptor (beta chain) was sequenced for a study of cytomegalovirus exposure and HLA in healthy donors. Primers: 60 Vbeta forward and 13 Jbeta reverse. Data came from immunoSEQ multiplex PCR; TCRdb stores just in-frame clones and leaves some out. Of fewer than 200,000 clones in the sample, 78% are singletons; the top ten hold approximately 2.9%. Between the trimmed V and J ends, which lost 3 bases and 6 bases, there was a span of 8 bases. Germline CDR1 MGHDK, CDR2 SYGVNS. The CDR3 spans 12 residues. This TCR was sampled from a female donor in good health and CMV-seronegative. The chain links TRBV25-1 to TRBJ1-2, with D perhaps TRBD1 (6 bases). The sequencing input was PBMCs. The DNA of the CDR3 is TGTGCCAGCAGTGATCCAGGGGATGGCTACACCTTC. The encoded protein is CASSDPGDGYTF.